Shown below are 29 T cell receptor beta chains from a single sample sequenced in a study of neurological immune-mediated disorders. In TCRdb, the 5' RACE reads were re-called with MiXCR into one record per CDR3 protein. The sample consists of tens of thousands of distinct CDR3 sequences, about 6.3% of them appearing once. Input material: PBMCs. These receptors were taken from a woman between 40 and 50 years old in good health.

This clonotype was seen many times. This chain uses TRBV27 with TRBJ2-7, with D unresolved. The V end was cut by 3 bases, the J end by 2 bases, with 11 bases between. The CDR3 is 14 residues long. Germline CDR1 is MNHEY and CDR2 is SMNVEV (reference sequence). CDR3 sequence: CASSLVPGAYEQYF. In DNA form, the CDR3 reads TGTGCCAGCAGTTTGGTTCCGGGCGCCTACGAGCAGTACTTC.

The sample holds many counts of this clonotype. The CDR3 nucleotides read TGCGCCAGCAGCGAGCGGGACCTTGCCCAAGAGACCCAGTACTTC. This translates into CASSERDLAQETQYF. The J gene is TRBJ2-5, the V gene TRBV5-1; 7 bases line up with TRBD2. V trimming: 4 bases; J trimming: 1 base; junction bases outside the gene matches: 7. The CDR3 has 15 residues. Germline values: CDR1 SGHRS, CDR2 YFSETQ.

This clonotype was seen ten or more times. CDR3 DNA sequence: TGCAGCGTTGAAAGAGACAGGGACAATGAGCAGTTCTTC. Amino acids: CSVERDRDNEQFF. The chain combines TRBV29-1 with TRBJ2-1; 7 nucleotides agree with TRBD1. Germline assignment: CDR1 SQVTM and CDR2 ANQGSEA. After removal of 2 bases from V and 5 bases from J, the junction contained 3 bases not matched to a gene. The CDR3 runs 13 residues.

This clonotype came up many times. The chain combines TRBV5-1 with TRBJ2-3; D might be TRBD2 (7 bases). This CDR3 is 17 amino acids long. CDR1 is SGHRS and CDR2 is YFSETQ in the germline V gene. The V gene lost 1 base and the J gene lost 2 bases, with 17 bases spanning the gap. CDR3 DNA: TGCGCCAGCAGCTTGAGGGGGGGAGCGGCCCTCACAGATACGCAGTATTTT. Protein product: CASSLRGGAALTDTQYF. The full variable domain, with the rest looked up from reference TRBV5-1 and TRBJ2-3, is KAGVTQTPRYLIKTRGQQVTLSCSPISGHRSVSWYQQTPGQGLQFLFEYFSETQRNKGNFPGRFSGRQFSNSRSEMNVSTLELGDSALYLCASSLRGGAALTDTQYFGPGTRLTVL.

There are many counts of this clonotype. The chain links TRBV27 to TRBJ2-2; the D is unclear. Germline-derived CDR1 and CDR2 are MNHEY and SMNVEV (reference sequence). This CDR3 comprises 13 residues. V lost 2 bases to trimming and J lost 5 bases, with 6 bases between them. This CDR3 is CASSLQETGELFF. CDR3 nucleotide sequence: TGTGCCAGCAGTTTACAGGAGACCGGGGAGCTGTTTTTT.

The J gene is TRBJ2-7, the V gene TRBV6-2 or TRBV6-3, with D hard to call. The CDR3 extends over 12 amino acids. Trimming took off 5 bases at V and 5 bases at J, with 10 bases between the two ends. Germline loops: CDR1 MNHEY, CDR2 SVGEGT. CDR3 in amino acids: CASSVPLDEQYF. The CDR3 region has the DNA TGTGCCAGCAGTGTTCCCCTCGACGAGCAGTACTTC.

This clonotype was counted many times. The V call is TRBV6-6, the J call TRBJ2-7; TRBD1 matches at 8 bases. The CDR3 extends over 14 amino acids. Germline loops: CDR1 MNHNY, CDR2 SVGAGI (reference sequence). J gave up 5 bases and V 6 bases, and 9 bases lay outside the gene matches. The DNA of the CDR3 is TGTGCCAGCAGGGACTCGGGACAGGTCCACGAGCAGTACTTC. It yields the protein CASRDSGQVHEQYF.

This clonotype was picked up many times. This rearrangement joins TRBV5-5 to TRBJ1-4; the D is unclear. V lost 0 bases, J lost 5 bases, and 5 bases lay in between. The germline V gene encodes CDR1 SGHKS and CDR2 YYEKEE (reference sequence). The CDR3 length is 13 residues. Here the CDR3 reads CASSLGLNEKLFF. Here the CDR3 DNA reads TGTGCCAGCAGCTTGGGCTTGAATGAAAAACTGTTTTTT.

This clonotype was seen repeatedly, ten times or more. The chain's CDR3 is CASSQVSGGRAGELFF. In nucleotides, the CDR3 is TGCGCCAGCAGCCAAGTGTCTGGCGGGAGGGCCGGGGAGCTGTTTTTT. The rearrangement joins TRBV4-3 to TRBJ2-2; the match to TRBD2 covers 9 bases. CDR3 length: 16 amino acids. Per germline, CDR1 LGHNA and CDR2 YSLEER. V lost 1 base, J lost 6 bases, and 6 bases stayed unmatched.

This clonotype was seen repeatedly, ten times or more. This chain links TRBV6-6 with TRBJ2-3; 8 bases fit TRBD1. This CDR3 spans 15 amino acids. Germline V gives CDR1 MNHNY, CDR2 SVGAGI (reference sequence). The trim removed 5 bases at V and 8 bases at J, leaving 12 bases unmatched. The CDR3 DNA reads TGTGCCAGCAGTGGATTCGGACAGGGAAGTAGTACGCAGTATTTT. Protein product: CASSGFGQGSSTQYF.

At least ten counts were recorded for this clonotype. The rearrangement joins TRBV6-5 to TRBJ1-5; a weak D match, TRBD1 (6 bases). The CDR3 is 16 amino acids. Germline V gene sequence: CDR1 MNHEY, CDR2 SVGAGI. Trimming stripped 5 bases from V and 6 bases from J, with 20 bases between. Written as DNA, the CDR3 is TGTGCCAGCAGTCCCCAAGGGGGGGTAACGAGTCAGCCCCAGCATTTT. This sequence encodes CASSPQGGVTSQPQHF.

This clonotype was found many times. The chain couples TRBV12-3 or TRBV12-4 to TRBJ2-7; a weak D match, TRBD1 (5 bases). Trimming left V 2 bases short and J 0 bases short, with 8 bases between. The CDR3 extends over 14 amino acids. DNA for the CDR3: TGTGCCAGCAGTTTACAAACAGGCTCCTACGAGCAGTACTTC. It translates to CASSLQTGSYEQYF.

The chain links TRBV19 to TRBJ2-7, with 8 bases that match TRBD1. In germline, CDR1 is LNHDA, CDR2 SQIVND (reference sequence). The CDR3 spans 15 residues. V lost 3 bases, J lost 5 bases, and 9 bases stayed unmatched. The DNA of the CDR3 is TGTGCCAGTAGTATTCCAGGACAGGGAATCAACGAGCAGTACTTC. This sequence encodes CASSIPGQGINEQYF.

This chain joins TRBV5-1 and TRBJ2-7; tentatively, D is TRBD1 or TRBD2 (5 bases each). The V end was cut by 4 bases, the J end by 7 bases, with 18 bases between. The CDR3 length is 14 residues. Germline assignment: CDR1 SGHRS and CDR2 YFSETQ. The CDR3 coding sequence is TGCGCCAGCAGCACCCGGGGTGGAGCAGGGGAGCAGTACTTC. Translated, it gives CASSTRGGAGEQYF.

This clonotype is labeled medium-sized (0.01 to 0.1%). The rearrangement uses TRBV7-3 and TRBJ2-1, with unresolved D. The germline V gene has CDR1 SGHTA and CDR2 FQGTGA. Trimming cost V 0 bases and J 3 bases, with 9 bases left between them. The CDR3 extends over 15 amino acids. CDR3 sequence: CASSLTIGRYNEQFF. Written as DNA, the CDR3 is TGTGCCAGCAGCTTAACGATAGGACGCTACAATGAGCAGTTCTTC.

This clonotype was seen ten or more times. V is TRBV20-1 and J is TRBJ2-7, with 7 positions matching TRBD2. Germline lookup yields CDR1 DFQATT and CDR2 SNEGSKA (reference sequence). V shed 3 bases and J 2 bases; nucleotides not matched to a gene: 13. The CDR3 extends over 16 amino acids. CDR3: CSARGGGPAETYEQYF. CDR3 nucleotide sequence: TGCAGTGCTAGGGGGGGGGGACCAGCGGAGACCTACGAGCAGTACTTC.

This clonotype has at least ten counts. The CDR3 region has the DNA TGTGCCAGCAGTCCGACGCGTAGTGGGGCAGAGACCCAGTACTTC. As protein: CASSPTRSGAETQYF. J is TRBJ2-5 and V is TRBV12-3 or TRBV12-4; possibly TRBD1 for D (5 bases). CDR3 length: 15 amino acids. The ends were cut back, 5 bases at V and 4 bases at J, with 17 bases in the middle.

By share of the sample, this clonotype is medium-sized. V and J are TRBV7-9 and TRBJ2-1, with D tentatively TRBD1 (6 bases). Trimming shortened V by 2 bases and J by 2 bases, and 10 bases separated the two germline ends. The CDR3 runs to 15 residues. The germline gives CDR1 SEHNR, CDR2 FQNEAQ (reference sequence). CDR3 bases: TGTGCCAGCAGCTTATTTAGGGGGACCTACAATGAGCAGTTCTTC. Protein: CASSLFRGTYNEQFF.

This clonotype was detected many times. The V and J genes are TRBV27 and TRBJ2-2; 16 bases align to TRBD2. The CDR3 totals 17 residues. The trim removed 6 bases at V and 5 bases at J, leaving 6 bases unmatched. The germline V gene has CDR1 MNHEY and CDR2 SMNVEV (reference sequence). The CDR3 nucleotides read TGTGCCAGCAGGCGGGGACTAGCGGGAGGGCGAACCGGGGAGCTGTTTTTT. This gives the protein CASRRGLAGGRTGELFF.

In this sample, this clonotype turned up many times. J is TRBJ1-3 and V is TRBV4-1, with D unclear. Per the germline V gene, CDR1 is MGHRA and CDR2 is YSYEKL. The CDR3 contains 16 residues. Trimming pared 4 bases from V and 4 bases from J, leaving 17 bases between. The CDR3 sequence is CASSLQGSRGGNTIYF. The CDR3 nucleotides are TGCGCCAGCAGCCTCCAAGGTTCCAGAGGGGGAAACACCATATATTTT.

This clonotype has just a few counts. The chain has TRBV7-8 and TRBJ2-2, with 9 bases that match TRBD2. This CDR3 region has 17 residues. The ends lost 4 bases at V and 2 bases at J; junction bases unmatched: 8. Per the germline V gene, CDR1 is SGHVS and CDR2 is FQNEAQ. This CDR3 reads CASSYLSSGANTGELFF. The CDR3 DNA reads TGTGCCAGCAGCTATCTATCTAGCGGGGCCAACACCGGGGAGCTGTTTTTT.

This clonotype was recorded many times. DNA for the CDR3: TGTGCCAGCAGTCAGGGACTAGCGGGCCGATTAGATACGCAGTATTTT. Its protein product is CASSQGLAGRLDTQYF. The chain combines TRBV12-3 or TRBV12-4 with TRBJ2-3, with 12 bases aligning to TRBD2. This CDR3 comprises 16 residues. With 5 bases clipped from V and 5 bases from J, the junction kept 8 bases outside the gene matches.

This clonotype was observed many times. The V and J genes are TRBV19 and TRBJ2-2, with TRBD2 matching 9 bases. Per the germline V gene, CDR1 is LNHDA and CDR2 is SQIVND (reference sequence). V lost 5 bases, J lost 4 bases, and 5 bases stayed unmatched. This CDR3 is 15 amino acids long. The CDR3 DNA follows: TGTGCCAGTAGTCCGGGACTAGCTTCCACCGGGGAGCTGTTTTTT. Its translation: CASSPGLASTGELFF.

This clonotype has a count of ten or more. The chain links TRBV6-5 to TRBJ1-1, with TRBD1 matching 9 bases. The CDR3 contains 17 residues. Germline assignment: CDR1 MNHEY and CDR2 SVGAGI. The V gene end was trimmed by 6 bases and the J gene end by 0 bases; junction bases not matched to a gene: 11. CDR3 sequence (DNA): TGTGCCAGCAGAAGACAGGGGGGCGCGGGGGTGAACACTGAAGCTTTCTTT. This codes for CASRRQGGAGVNTEAFF.

This clonotype was detected many times. The gene calls are TRBV20-1 and TRBJ1-6; 10 bases are a match to TRBD1. The germline V gene has CDR1 DFQATT and CDR2 SNEGSKA (reference sequence). Germline trimming cut 6 bases from V and 9 bases from J; bases unmatched to any gene: 11. This CDR3 is built from 15 residues. The CDR3 nucleotides read TGCAGTGCCAAGAGACAGGGGGCTGAATCTTCACCCCTCCACTTT. It translates to CSAKRQGAESSPLHF.

This clonotype was seen repeatedly, ten times or more. The chain combines TRBV7-2 with TRBJ1-1, with D unresolved. Trimming left V 6 bases short and J 6 bases short, with 17 bases between. CDR3 length: 14 amino acids. Germline-derived CDR1 and CDR2 are SGHTA and FQGNSA. The CDR3 region has the DNA TGTGCCAGCAGAGCGGCCACCCCGAGCGCTGAAGCTTTCTTT. Amino acid sequence: CASRAATPSAEAFF.

This clonotype occurred a few times. V gene TRBV11-2 combines with J gene TRBJ1-2; no firm D call. CDR1 and CDR2 from the germline V gene are SGHAT and FQNNGV. With 5 bases removed from V and 5 bases from J, the gap between germline ends came to 9 bases. This CDR3 comprises 12 residues. The CDR3 sequence: CASSREEYGYTF. CDR3 in DNA: TGTGCCAGCAGCCGTGAGGAATATGGCTACACCTTC.

This clonotype was observed at least ten times. V gene TRBV7-2 combines with J gene TRBJ2-5; D may be TRBD1 or TRBD2 (5 bases each). This CDR3 region has 12 residues. Germline-derived CDR1 and CDR2 are SGHTA and FQGNSA. V was clipped by 3 bases and J by 7 bases, with 9 bases between them. CDR3 protein: CASSLRDRTQYF. CDR3 coding DNA: TGTGCCAGCAGCTTGAGGGACCGGACCCAGTACTTC.

This clonotype was recorded at least ten times. The J gene is TRBJ1-5, the V gene TRBV4-1, with 12 bases aligning to TRBD1. This CDR3 contains 16 residues. Looked up from germline, CDR1 is MGHRA and CDR2 is YSYEKL. The J segment lost 4 bases and the V segment lost 6 bases, leaving 7 bases of the junction unmatched. The CDR3 nucleotides read TGCGCCAGCAGTCGGGGACAGGGGGCCGGGAATCAGCCCCAGCATTTT. Translated, it gives CASSRGQGAGNQPQHF.